This T cell receptor (beta chain) was sequenced in a study of blood T cell repertoires in COVID-19. Study details: Some COVID-19 samples were acute and others convalescent; all came from the United States, Italy and Spain. PBMCs, B-cell-depleted T cells, or T cells provided the cDNA or gDNA that made up the material.

As originally analysed: Nucleated cell counts were estimated from reference gene primer amplification. Profiling relied on immunoSEQ multiplex PCR, and the TCRdb table lists in-frame clones only, not all of them. The DNA was the basis for D and trimming; V, J and clone size are from that table. The data hold about 280,000 clones, with 83% observed a single time. Trimming shortened V by 5 bases and J by 6 bases, and 17 bases separated the two germline ends. Germline CDR1 and CDR2: MDHEN and SYDVKM. There are 15 residues in the CDR3. Sequenced material: peripheral blood. The chain employs TRBV28 and TRBJ1-5; D unclear. The TCR was taken from a woman in her forties or fifties who had recovered from COVID-19. CDR3 coding DNA: TGTGCCAGCAGTACCGTCCGGGGAGAGCGTCAGCCCCAGCATTTT. Translation gives CASSTVRGERQPQHF.